Listed here are 28 T cell receptor beta chains from one sample, sequenced in a study of T cells in localized non-small cell lung cancer. TCRdb's copy holds only in-frame clones and misses some; the assay was immunoSEQ multiplex PCR. The sample records about 21,000 clones, roughly 87% being singletons. The input for sequencing was peripheral blood mononuclear cells, taken before any cancer treatment. These receptors all come from a male donor older than 55 with stage II lung adenocarcinoma.

The V call is TRBV6-5, the J call TRBJ2-5; 8 bases fit TRBD1. The CDR3 is made up of 13 amino acids. Germline lookup yields CDR1 MNHEY and CDR2 SVGAGI. J was trimmed by 4 bases and V by 7 bases; bases with no gene match: 5. CDR3 sequence reads: CASKRDRLETQYF. In DNA form, the CDR3 reads TGTGCCAGCAAACGGGACAGGTTAGAGACCCAGTACTTC.

The chain carries TRBV5-6 and TRBJ1-3; no clear D gene. This CDR3 is built from 13 residues. Germline loops: CDR1 SGHDT, CDR2 YYEEEE. V lost 5 bases and J 0 bases, leaving 6 bases between the germline ends. CDR3 nucleotide sequence: TGTGCCAGCAGGCGTTTCTCTGGAAACACCATATATTTT. Translating gives CASRRFSGNTIYF. The variable domain in full, completed from reference TRBV5-6 and TRBJ1-3, reads DAGVTQSPTHLIKTRGQQVTLRCSPKSGHDTVSWYQQALGQGPQFIFQYYEEEERQRGNFPDRFSGHQFPNYSSELNVNALLLGDSALYLCASRRFSGNTIYFGEGSWLTVV.

The chain couples TRBV4-1 to TRBJ2-5; the match to TRBD2 covers 9 bases. After removal of 5 bases from V and 1 base from J, the junction contained 8 bases not matched to a gene. CDR3 length: 16 amino acids. Germline CDR1 reads MGHRA; CDR2 reads YSYEKL. The CDR3 here is CASSGLTSGLQETQYF. The DNA for the CDR3 is TGCGCCAGCAGCGGATTGACTAGCGGTCTCCAAGAGACCCAGTACTTC.

Of note for this clone: At one end the junction does not follow the germline gene, possibly because of a read error. The genes are TRBV10-1 and TRBJ1-5, with D possibly matching TRBD1 (5 bases). The CDR3 sequence is 14 residues long. The germline CDR1 and CDR2 sequences are WNHNN and SYGVQD (reference sequence). CDR3 region: CARSRQSQNQPQHF. DNA of the CDR3: TGCGCCCGCAGCCGACAGTCACAGAATCAGCCCCAGCATTTT.

This clone was seen once. V usage is TRBV28 and J usage is TRBJ2-1; D unclear. The CDR3 loop spans 12 amino acids. Germline V gene lookup returns CDR1 MDHEN and CDR2 SYDVKM. V was trimmed by 4 bases and J by 12 bases, leaving 13 bases between them. Here the CDR3 DNA reads TGTGCCAGCAGTTCAAGCGACCGGCGGCAGTTCTTC. Translating gives CASSSSDRRQFF. Combining the CDR3 with reference TRBV28 and TRBJ2-1 gives the whole variable domain DVKVTQSSRYLVKRTGEKVFLECVQDMDHENMFWYRQDPGLGLRLIYFSYDVKMKEKGDIPEGYSVSREKKERFSLILESASTNQTSMYLCASSSSDRRQFFGPGTRLTVL.

The chain recombines TRBV5-1 with TRBJ2-7; D is possibly TRBD1 (5 bases). Looked up from germline, CDR1 is SGHRS and CDR2 is YFSETQ. This CDR3 is built from 13 residues. V was clipped by 4 bases and J by 0 bases, with 8 bases between them. The DNA of the CDR3 is TGCGCCAGCAGCAGGGGCGACTCCTACGAGCAGTACTTC. This sequence encodes CASSRGDSYEQYF.

This clone has just a few counts. The chain links TRBV2 to TRBJ1-5; no reliable D call. CDR1 and CDR2 from the germline V gene are SNHLY and FYNNEI. The length of the CDR3 is 14 residues. The V gene lost 8 bases and the J gene lost 4 bases, with 15 bases spanning the gap. The CDR3 DNA is TGTGCCAGCGGTGGAAGGCAGCGGAATCAGCCCCAGCATTTT. Residues: CASGGRQRNQPQHF.

The chain links TRBV5-1 to TRBJ2-1; TRBD1 agrees at 7 bases. The CDR3 is 15 amino acids. The J segment lost 0 bases and the V segment lost 3 bases, leaving 3 bases of the junction unmatched. The germline V gene has CDR1 SGHRS and CDR2 YFSETQ. CDR3 coding DNA: TGCGCCAGCAGCTCGGGACAGTTCTCCTACAATGAGCAGTTCTTC. It encodes CASSSGQFSYNEQFF.

The CDR3 here is CASSLGNPHTEAFF. DNA for the CDR3: TGCGCCAGCAGCTTGGGGAACCCCCACACTGAAGCTTTCTTT. V gene TRBV5-1 combines with J gene TRBJ1-1; D gene uncertain. CDR1 is SGHRS, CDR2 YFSETQ, per germline. This CDR3 comprises 14 residues. Deletions cut 0 bases from V and 3 bases from J, with 9 bases between.

The chain joins TRBV18 to TRBJ2-1; D possibly uses TRBD1 or TRBD2 (5 bases each). The germline CDR1 and CDR2 sequences are KGHSH and LQKENI. The V and J ends lost 3 bases and 9 bases respectively, with 15 bases between them. CDR3 length: 14 amino acids. The CDR3 sequence: CASSPGAASSEQFF. The CDR3 DNA reads as TGTGCCAGCTCACCCGGGGCCGCTTCTAGTGAGCAGTTCTTC.

The chain employs TRBV15 and TRBJ2-1; maybe TRBD1 (5 bases). Germline V gives CDR1 LNHNV, CDR2 YYDKDF (reference sequence). V was pared by 0 bases and J by 9 bases, with 15 bases between. The CDR3 sequence is 15 residues long. CDR3 region: CATSRDGAPEREQFF. CDR3 bases: TGTGCCACCAGCAGAGATGGGGCTCCCGAACGTGAGCAGTTCTTC.

J is TRBJ2-3 and V is TRBV2; TRBD1 matches at 7 bases. The germline V gene encodes CDR1 SNHLY and CDR2 FYNNEI. The CDR3 spans 16 residues. The J segment lost 0 bases and the V segment lost 4 bases, leaving 7 bases of the junction unmatched. CDR3: CASSVRQGASTDTQYF. The CDR3 DNA sequence: TGTGCCAGCAGTGTACGACAGGGAGCTAGCACAGATACGCAGTATTTT.

This clone has a handful of counts. This chain connects TRBV2 to TRBJ2-5; 13 bases align to TRBD2. This CDR3 has 15 amino acids. Looked up from germline, CDR1 is SNHLY and CDR2 is FYNNEI. V gave up 4 bases and J gave up 2 bases; unmatched junction bases: 1. This chain's CDR3 is CASSGTSGSQETQYF. CDR3 DNA: TGTGCCAGCAGTGGGACTAGCGGGAGTCAAGAGACCCAGTACTTC.

V gene TRBV14 combines with J gene TRBJ2-7; TRBD1 aligns across 8 bases. CDR1 is SGHDN, CDR2 FVKESK, per germline. The CDR3 length is 16 residues. J lost 3 bases, V lost 7 bases, and 14 bases had no gene match. The CDR3 is CASTENRDRSYYEQYF. The DNA for the CDR3 is TGTGCCAGCACCGAAAACCGGGACAGGAGTTACTACGAGCAGTACTTC.

This clone was counted between two and nine times. This chain uses TRBV29-1 with TRBJ1-1, with 7 bases that match TRBD1. The CDR3 runs to 13 residues. V lost 4 bases to trimming and J lost 7 bases; unmatched junction nucleotides: 9. Germline lookup yields CDR1 SQVTM and CDR2 ANQGSEA. CDR3 sequence (DNA): TGCAGCGTTGCGGTCGACAGACAGGGTGAAGCTTTCTTT. It translates to CSVAVDRQGEAFF. Filled out from reference TRBV29-1 and TRBJ1-1, the complete variable domain reads SAVISQKPSRDICQRGTSLTIQCQVDSQVTMMFWYRQQPGQSLTLIATANQGSEATYESGFVIDKFPISRPNLTFSTLTVSNMSPEDSSIYLCSVAVDRQGEAFFGQGTRLTVV.

The rearrangement joins TRBV9 to TRBJ2-5; TRBD1 matches at 9 bases. The CDR3 has 14 amino acids. Germline values: CDR1 SGDLS, CDR2 YYNGEE. V dropped 2 bases and J dropped 2; count of bases not matched to a gene: 1. In DNA, the CDR3 is TGTGCCAGCAGCGTGACAGGGGGACAAGAGACCCAGTACTTC. The encoded protein is CASSVTGGQETQYF.

The rearrangement uses TRBV25-1 and TRBJ2-3; weak D call: TRBD2 (5 bases). CDR1 and CDR2 from the germline V gene are MGHDK and SYGVNS. The CDR3 is made up of 15 amino acids. V shed 4 bases and J shed 1 base, with 12 bases lying between them. Written as DNA, the CDR3 is TGTGCCAGCAGTGTCCCTCGGGGTGGCACAGATACGCAGTATTTT. It codes for CASSVPRGGTDTQYF. Looking up the rest from reference TRBV25-1 and TRBJ2-3 gives the full variable domain: EADIYQTPRYLVIGTGKKITLECSQTMGHDKMYWYQQDPGMELHLIHYSYGVNSTEKGDLSSESTVSRIRTEHFPLTLESARPSHTSQYLCASSVPRGGTDTQYFGPGTRLTVL.

J is TRBJ2-5 and V is TRBV6-1; 10 bases line up with TRBD1. Germline lookup yields CDR1 MNHNS and CDR2 SASEGT. CDR3 length: 14 residues. The ends lost 0 bases at V and 5 bases at J; junction bases unmatched: 0. The CDR3: CASSEADRGETQYF. CDR3 nucleotides: TGTGCCAGCAGTGAAGCGGACAGGGGGGAGACCCAGTACTTC.

The CDR3 reads CASSAAGETDTQYF. The DNA of the CDR3 is TGTGCCAGCAGTGCGGCGGGAGAGACAGATACGCAGTATTTT. The rearrangement joins TRBV6-4 to TRBJ2-3; TRBD2 matches 7 bases. CDR1 is MRHNA and CDR2 is SNTAGT in the germline V gene. CDR3 length: 14 amino acids. V shed 4 bases, J shed 3 bases, and the junction held 4 bases outside the gene matches.

The chain joins TRBV28 to TRBJ1-2, with D unresolved. Trimming took off 6 bases at V and 4 bases at J, with 21 bases between the two ends. This CDR3 spans 16 amino acids. Germline V gene lookup returns CDR1 MDHEN and CDR2 SYDVKM. Written as DNA, the CDR3 is TGTGCCAGCAGCCCCGCCAGTGCTGGAGGGCTCTATGGCTACACCTTC. Its protein is CASSPASAGGLYGYTF.

The V and J genes are TRBV18 and TRBJ2-7; 7 nucleotides agree with TRBD2. With V trimmed by 3 bases and J by 6 bases, 11 bases remained unmatched. From germline, CDR1 is KGHSH and CDR2 LQKENI. The CDR3 is 15 residues long. CDR3 sequence reads: CASSPGEGRLGEQYF. The CDR3 nucleotides are TGTGCCAGCTCACCTGGGGAGGGGCGCCTTGGCGAGCAGTACTTC.

V gene TRBV6-6 combines with J gene TRBJ2-7; no reliable D call. The CDR3 consists of 15 residues. Germline V CDR1 and CDR2: MNHNY, SVGAGI (reference sequence). The germline V and J ends were trimmed by 0 bases and 2 bases, with 11 bases remaining between them. This chain's CDR3 is CASSYSTATAYEQYF. CDR3 bases: TGTGCCAGCAGTTACTCGACCGCCACGGCCTACGAGCAGTACTTC.

V usage is TRBV10-1 and J usage is TRBJ2-3; possibly TRBD2 for D (6 bases). The CDR3 consists of 14 residues. The V and J ends lost 2 bases and 11 bases respectively, with 17 bases between them. Germline-derived CDR1 and CDR2 are WNHNN and SYGVQD (reference sequence). CDR3 amino acids: CASSEPGSGSQQYF. The CDR3 coding sequence is TGCGCCAGCAGTGAGCCTGGGTCCGGGAGCCAGCAGTATTTT.

The rearrangement joins TRBV9 to TRBJ2-7; D unclear. The V end was cut by 4 bases, the J end by 6 bases, with 23 bases between. This CDR3 spans 16 amino acids. Germline loops: CDR1 SGDLS, CDR2 YYNGEE. CDR3 bases: TGTGCCAGCAGCCTCAACATCGGCAGCACAGATAGCGAGCAGTACTTC. Its protein is CASSLNIGSTDSEQYF.

V usage is TRBV6-6 and J usage is TRBJ2-3; 9 bases map to TRBD2. The trim removed 6 bases at V and 5 bases at J, leaving 9 bases unmatched. The CDR3 contains 15 residues. From germline, CDR1 is MNHNY and CDR2 SVGAGI (reference sequence). The DNA for the CDR3 is TGTGCCAGCAGCCCAAAGGATAGCGGGAGAGATACGCAGTATTTT. Its protein product is CASSPKDSGRDTQYF.

This clone was seen once. The chain couples TRBV29-1 to TRBJ2-7; 7 bases are a match to TRBD1. CDR3 length: 13 amino acids. Per germline, CDR1 SQVTM and CDR2 ANQGSEA. V dropped 1 base and J dropped 4; count of bases not matched to a gene: 4. The CDR3 reads CSVEVPGQYEQYF. CDR3 DNA sequence: TGCAGCGTTGAAGTCCCGGGACAGTACGAGCAGTACTTC.

The chain joins TRBV5-1 to TRBJ2-3, with 14 bases aligning to TRBD2. Germline V CDR1 and CDR2: SGHRS, YFSETQ. There are 16 residues in the CDR3. The ends lost 4 bases at V and 4 bases at J; junction bases unmatched: 5. As DNA, the CDR3 is TGCGCCAGCAGCGAGGGACTAGCGGGAGTGGCAGATACGCAGTATTTT. It specifies CASSEGLAGVADTQYF.

The genes are TRBV15 and TRBJ2-1, with a weak D call TRBD2 (5 bases). CDR1 is LNHNV and CDR2 is YYDKDF in the germline V gene (reference sequence). This CDR3 contains 16 residues. Trimming removed 0 bases at V and 4 bases at J, with 13 bases between. CDR3 sequence (DNA): TGTGCCACCAGCAGAGACCCCGGTAGAGGGTACAATGAGCAGTTCTTC. Its protein product is CATSRDPGRGYNEQFF.